The 21 T cell receptor beta chains below all came from one sample that was sequenced in a study of T cell responses to AZD1222 COVID-19 vaccine. The data were produced by immunoSEQ multiplex PCR, yet TCRdb's version contains in-frame clones alone and is incomplete. The repertoire includes roughly 180,000 clones, 75% to 90% of them detected once, and 6.9% sits in the top ten. The sequences come from peripheral blood, collected on day 0 of AZD1222 vaccination. These receptors all come from an adult in good health.

The V call is TRBV3-1 (or the pseudogene TRBV3-2), the J call TRBJ1-4; 8 bases match TRBD1. Germline loops: CDR1 LGHDT, CDR2 YNNKEL (reference sequence). This CDR3 comprises 15 residues. Unmatched junction bases numbered 6, after V lost 4 bases and J lost 5 bases. The CDR3: CASSRPGQENEKLFF. In DNA, the CDR3 is TGTGCCAGCAGCCGCCCGGGACAGGAAAATGAAAAACTGTTTTTT.

The V call is TRBV3-1 (or the pseudogene TRBV3-2), the J call TRBJ2-2; a weak D match, TRBD1 (6 bases). The germline V gene has CDR1 LGHDT and CDR2 YNNKEL (reference sequence). The CDR3 is 16 residues long. V was shortened by 8 bases and J by 6 bases, with 22 bases between the two germline ends. The CDR3 coding sequence is TGTGCCAGCTCCTCATGGCTGGGACACGGTGCCGGGGAGCTGTTTTTT. Translation: CASSSWLGHGAGELFF.

The chain carries TRBV27 and TRBJ1-2; D ambiguous. The CDR3 is 13 amino acids. Germline V gives CDR1 MNHEY, CDR2 SMNVEV (reference sequence). V dropped 5 bases and J dropped 8 bases, with 15 bases sitting between them. Here the CDR3 DNA reads TGTGCCAGCAGTCTTAACCGAAATCACGGCTACACCTTC. Its translation: CASSLNRNHGYTF.

The chain carries TRBV28 and TRBJ1-1; D ambiguous. The CDR3 length is 12 residues. Germline V gene lookup returns CDR1 MDHEN and CDR2 SYDVKM. Trimming left V 5 bases short and J 6 bases short, with 10 bases between. CDR3 in DNA: TGTGCCAGCAGTGGGCAGGTGGCTGAAGCTTTCTTT. Protein sequence: CASSGQVAEAFF.

Regarding this clone: Other DNA sequences in this sample translate to the same CDR3. The chain combines TRBV5-6 with TRBJ1-6; D gene unclear. Trimming removed 1 base from V and 11 bases from J, with 19 bases in between. This CDR3 has 16 residues. CDR1 is SGHDT and CDR2 is YYEEEE in the germline V gene. The CDR3 nucleotides are TGTGCCAGCAGCTTGTTAATGGGGTTCGGTCACCCACCCCTCCACTTT. Protein sequence: CASSLLMGFGHPPLHF.

The chain carries TRBV6-6 and TRBJ2-3; D is undetermined. This CDR3 spans 12 amino acids. V shed 4 bases and J shed 2 bases, with 4 bases lying between them. Germline loops: CDR1 MNHNY, CDR2 SVGAGI (reference sequence). The CDR3 DNA sequence: TGTGCCAGCAGTTTGTACACAGATACGCAGTATTTT. Its protein product is CASSLYTDTQYF.

The chain joins TRBV27 to TRBJ2-1; maybe TRBD1 (6 bases). The V gene lost 6 bases and the J gene lost 5 bases, with 11 bases spanning the gap. CDR1 is MNHEY, CDR2 SMNVEV, per germline (reference sequence). The CDR3 extends over 13 amino acids. The CDR3 DNA follows: TGTGCCAGCAGGACCACAGGGAACAATGAGCAGTTCTTC. Amino acids: CASRTTGNNEQFF.

This rearrangement joins TRBV10-3 to TRBJ2-5, with 11 bases that match TRBD2. CDR3 size: 18 residues. With V trimmed by 3 bases and J by 5 bases, 14 bases remained unmatched. In germline, CDR1 is ENHRY, CDR2 SYGVKD. The CDR3 DNA is TGTGCCATCAGTGATGTAGCGGGGGGGCTATTTCAAGAGGAGACCCAGTACTTC. Translation: CAISDVAGGLFQEETQYF.

This chain uses TRBV4-1 with TRBJ2-3; TRBD2 matches 9 bases. Germline V gene lookup returns CDR1 MGHRA and CDR2 YSYEKL. The V and J ends lost 5 bases and 3 bases, in that order; junction bases with no gene match: 9. This CDR3 is built from 16 residues. The CDR3 coding sequence is TGCGCCAGCAGCTCGGGGACTAGCATTGGTACAGATACGCAGTATTTT. Translated, it gives CASSSGTSIGTDTQYF.

The CDR3: CASSQDSTGGGGYTF. The DNA for the CDR3 is TGCGCCAGCAGCCAAGACTCCACAGGGGGTGGTGGCTACACCTTC. This chain connects TRBV4-1 to TRBJ1-2; 8 positions match TRBD1. J gave up 7 bases and V 0 bases, and 7 bases lay outside the gene matches. The CDR3 contains 15 residues. The germline V gene has CDR1 MGHRA and CDR2 YSYEKL.

This clone was seen just once. The chain combines TRBV7-3 with TRBJ1-6; D might be TRBD1 (5 bases). V shed 3 bases and J shed 1 base, with 7 bases lying between them. Germline CDR1 SGHTA, CDR2 FQGTGA. The CDR3 has 15 amino acids. The CDR3 is CASSFGGSYNSPLHF. Written as DNA, the CDR3 is TGTGCCAGCAGCTTCGGGGGTTCCTATAATTCACCCCTCCACTTT.

The chain couples TRBV7-2 to TRBJ1-2, with D perhaps TRBD1 (5 bases). The V gene's germline CDR1 is SGHTA and CDR2 FQGNSA. The CDR3 has 15 residues. V was cut by 5 bases and J by 5 bases, with 18 bases left in between. Written as DNA, the CDR3 is TGTGCCAGCAGCAGCCGCCCCGGGGGAGGTTATGGCTACACCTTC. The encoded protein is CASSSRPGGGYGYTF.

The chain couples TRBV11-2 to TRBJ1-1; D remains unclear. This CDR3 has 14 residues. Germline V gene sequence: CDR1 SGHAT, CDR2 FQNNGV. The V end lost 2 bases, the J end lost 0 bases, and 7 bases lay between the germline ends. CDR3 sequence reads: CASSLSILNTEAFF. DNA for the CDR3: TGTGCCAGCAGCTTATCTATCCTGAACACTGAAGCTTTCTTT.

The chain joins TRBV9 to TRBJ2-2, with a weak D call TRBD1 (6 bases). V lost 2 bases and J lost 1, with 12 bases in between. Germline-derived CDR1 and CDR2 are SGDLS and YYNGEE. This CDR3 is 16 amino acids long. The CDR3 reads CASSVHRVENTGELFF. CDR3 sequence (DNA): TGTGCCAGCAGCGTCCACAGGGTGGAGAACACCGGGGAGCTGTTTTTT.

The J gene is TRBJ1-2, the V gene TRBV6-6; weak D call: TRBD1 (5 bases). From germline, CDR1 is MNHNY and CDR2 SVGAGI (reference sequence). The V end was cut by 5 bases, the J end by 4 bases, with 20 bases between. The CDR3 totals 16 residues. CDR3 sequence: CASSPMRGVLFYGYTF. In DNA form, the CDR3 reads TGTGCCAGCAGTCCTATGAGAGGGGTCCTCTTCTATGGCTACACCTTC.

The rearrangement links TRBV14 to TRBJ1-2; D not resolved. Germline assignment: CDR1 SGHDN and CDR2 FVKESK. The CDR3 has 14 residues. Trimming took off 3 bases at V and 5 bases at J, with 13 bases between the two ends. CDR3 amino acids: CASSQTSNGYGYTF. CDR3 bases: TGTGCCAGCAGCCAGACGAGCAACGGGTATGGCTACACCTTC.

In regard to this clone: This CDR3 is also generated by other DNA sequences in the sample. The J gene is TRBJ1-5, the V gene TRBV9, with TRBD1 as a possible D gene (5 bases). V was clipped by 0 bases and J by 7 bases, with 11 bases between them. The CDR3 length is 14 residues. Germline V gives CDR1 SGDLS, CDR2 YYNGEE. This chain's CDR3 is CASSVDGAGQPQHF. CDR3 DNA: TGTGCCAGCAGCGTAGATGGGGCTGGGCAGCCCCAGCATTTT.

This chain links TRBV6-5 with TRBJ1-1; D call uncertain. Germline CDR1 reads MNHEY; CDR2 reads SVGAGI. The CDR3 runs 13 residues. Trimming left V 6 bases short and J 1 base short, with 9 bases between. CDR3 nucleotides: TGTGCCAGCAGCTGGACCCAGAACACTGAAGCTTTCTTT. Its protein is CASSWTQNTEAFF.

The rearrangement uses TRBV4-3 and TRBJ2-7; TRBD2 might be the D (5 bases). Germline V gene sequence: CDR1 LGHNA, CDR2 YSLEER. This CDR3 comprises 16 residues. Trimming took 0 bases from V and 0 from J, leaving 12 bases between them. CDR3 nucleotides: TGCGCCAGCAGCCAAGATATAGCTAGCCCCTCCTACGAGCAGTACTTC. Translation: CASSQDIASPSYEQYF.

This chain uses TRBV7-9 with TRBJ2-5, with unresolved D. Germline loops: CDR1 SEHNR, CDR2 FQNEAQ (reference sequence). The CDR3 spans 15 residues. Trimming cost V 2 bases and J 2 bases, with 12 bases left between them. The CDR3 is CASSLLSQAQETQYF. For the CDR3, the DNA is TGTGCCAGCAGCTTATTGAGCCAAGCACAAGAGACCCAGTACTTC.

This chain links TRBV11-2 with TRBJ2-1; the D is unclear. V dropped 6 bases and J dropped 0 bases, with 9 bases sitting between them. Germline CDR1 reads SGHAT; CDR2 reads FQNNGV. The CDR3 runs 14 residues. CDR3 protein: CASRQTGSYNEQFF. The CDR3 bases are TGTGCCAGCAGACAGACGGGCTCCTACAATGAGCAGTTCTTC. Supplemented by reference TRBV11-2 and TRBJ2-1, the full variable domain reads EAGVAQSPRYKIIEKRQSVAFWCNPISGHATLYWYQQILGQGPKLLIQFQNNGVVDDSQLPKDRFSAERLKGVDSTLKIQPAKLEDSAVYLCASRQTGSYNEQFFGPGTRLTVL.